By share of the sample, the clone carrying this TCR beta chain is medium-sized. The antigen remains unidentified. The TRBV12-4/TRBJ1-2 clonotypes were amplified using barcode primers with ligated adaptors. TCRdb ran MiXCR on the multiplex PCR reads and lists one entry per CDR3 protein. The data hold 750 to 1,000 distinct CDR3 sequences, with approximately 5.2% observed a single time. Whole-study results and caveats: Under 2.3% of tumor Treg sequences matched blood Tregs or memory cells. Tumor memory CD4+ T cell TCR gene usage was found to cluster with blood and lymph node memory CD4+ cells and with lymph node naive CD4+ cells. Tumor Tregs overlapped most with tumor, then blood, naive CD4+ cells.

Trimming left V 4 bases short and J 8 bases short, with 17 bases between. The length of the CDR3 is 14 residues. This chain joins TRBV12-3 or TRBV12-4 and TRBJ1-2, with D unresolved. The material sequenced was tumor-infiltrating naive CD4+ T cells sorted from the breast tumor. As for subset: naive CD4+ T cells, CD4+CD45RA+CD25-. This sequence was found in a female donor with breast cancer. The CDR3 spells CASSSGVPIEGYTF. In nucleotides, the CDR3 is TGTGCCAGCAGTTCTGGGGTGCCAATAGAGGGCTACACCTTC.